The entry below gives a single T cell receptor beta chain sequence along with its context. Its matching antigen is unknown. This entry is derived from a study of CD8+ T cells in alopecia areata. Researchers took lesional scalp punch biopsies and peripheral blood from people who were alopecia areata patients. After isolation, RNA underwent reverse transcription to generate cDNA as the sequencing template. Some clones are missing from TCRdb's copy, which holds only in-frame ones; the method was immunoSEQ multiplex PCR. The table shows about 150,000 clones, with around 47% occurring only once. Study observations and caveats: Researchers reported that TCR sharing among patients proved less clear than in mice, possibly HLA-linked. For lesional scalp, especially alopecia totalis/universalis, clonality was higher than in normal scalp.

This TCR derives from a human donor with alopecia areata. The sample taken for sequencing was CD4+ T cells sorted from blood.

CDR3 nucleotide sequence: TGTGCCAGCAGGATGACAGGGGGACAATCTGGGGCCAACGTCCTGACTTTC. It codes for CASRMTGGQSGANVLTF. The chain uses TRBV7-3 and TRBJ2-6; TRBD1 matches at 9 bases. Germline V gives CDR1 SGHTA, CDR2 FQGTGA. The CDR3 sequence is 17 residues long. Trimming removed 6 bases from V and 1 base from J; junction bases left unmatched: 7.